These 16 T cell receptor beta chains were sequenced from one sample in a study of OX40 agonist ivuxolimab in advanced cancers. TCRdb's table, derived via immunoSEQ multiplex PCR, lists solely in-frame clones and lacks some. Of approximately 70,000 clones in the sample, over 75% were seen once. The material was CD4+ or CD8+ T cells sorted from blood, obtained in a trial of the OX40 agonist ivuxolimab. These receptors all come from an adult with an advanced solid tumor such as melanoma, head and neck, liver or kidney cancer.

The chain employs TRBV11-2 and TRBJ2-7, with TRBD1 identical over 11 bases. J gave up 3 bases and V 8 bases, and 3 bases lay outside the gene matches. The CDR3 has 13 residues. The V gene's germline CDR1 is SGHAT and CDR2 FQNNGV. The CDR3 reads CASAGTGGYEQYF. DNA for the CDR3: TGTGCCAGCGCCGGGACAGGGGGCTACGAGCAGTACTTC.

The chain carries TRBV5-4 and TRBJ2-5, with D possibly being TRBD2 (5 bases). There are 14 residues in the CDR3. CDR1 SGHNT and CDR2 YYREEE come from the germline V gene (reference sequence). V was pared by 4 bases and J by 4 bases, with 14 bases between. The CDR3 protein is CASSLPGSRETQYF. CDR3 nucleotides: TGTGCCAGCAGCCTTCCGGGGAGCCGAGAGACCCAGTACTTC.

The rearrangement joins TRBV14 to TRBJ2-3; no reliable D call. Trimming pared 1 base from V and 6 bases from J, leaving 11 bases between. The CDR3 is 14 amino acids. Germline V gives CDR1 SGHDN, CDR2 FVKESK. The CDR3 protein is CASSQGARSDTQYF. The CDR3, as DNA: TGTGCCAGCAGCCAAGGGGCTAGATCCGATACGCAGTATTTT.

The chain joins TRBV7-9 to TRBJ2-2; 7 bases fit TRBD1. J lost 6 bases, V lost 5 bases, and 6 bases had no gene match. The CDR3 has 14 amino acids. CDR1 and CDR2 (germline): SEHNR, FQNEAQ (reference sequence). CDR3 DNA: TGTGCCAGCAGCCTAACACAGGGGTCCGGGGAGCTGTTTTTT. Protein: CASSLTQGSGELFF.

The chain couples TRBV18 to TRBJ1-1; possibly TRBD1 for D (5 bases). Trimming removed 0 bases from V and 6 bases from J, with 11 bases in between. Germline V gene data show CDR1 as KGHSH and CDR2 as LQKENI. The CDR3 loop spans 14 amino acids. This chain's CDR3 is CASSPPQQAPEAFF. The CDR3 DNA is TGTGCCAGCTCACCACCTCAACAGGCACCTGAAGCTTTCTTT.

The chain carries TRBV28 and TRBJ1-5, with D possibly matching TRBD1 (5 bases). The CDR3 runs 14 residues. CDR1 and CDR2 (germline): MDHEN, SYDVKM. With 5 bases removed from V and 2 bases from J, the gap between germline ends came to 10 bases. CDR3 nucleotides: TGTGCCAGCAGTCAGGGTCTGGGCAATCAGCCCCAGCATTTT. It is translated as CASSQGLGNQPQHF.

V gene TRBV5-1 combines with J gene TRBJ1-1; 8 bases align to TRBD1. Germline CDR1 and CDR2: SGHRS and YFSETQ. The V gene end was trimmed by 6 bases and the J gene end by 0 bases; junction bases not matched to a gene: 13. The CDR3 is 17 residues long. The CDR3 nucleotides read TGCGCCAGCACCTTACAAGGACAGGGTCGGATGAACACTGAAGCTTTCTTT. Its translation is CASTLQGQGRMNTEAFF.

Points on this clone: A clone one base away is much larger, so this may be a read error. Other nucleotide sequences in the sample specify the same CDR3. The chain has TRBV6-5 and TRBJ2-3; tentatively, D is TRBD2 (5 bases). Germline-derived CDR1 and CDR2 are MNHEY and SVGAGI. The V end was cut by 2 bases, the J end by 6 bases, with 6 bases between. CDR3 length: 12 residues. CDR3: CASSYTGDTQYF. CDR3 nucleotide sequence: TGTGCCAGCAGTTACACGGGGGATACGCAGTATTTT.

The V gene is TRBV12-5, the J gene TRBJ2-2; D gene uncertain. V dropped 1 base and J dropped 3 bases, with 6 bases sitting between them. Germline V lookup: CDR1 LGHNT, CDR2 FRNRAP. This CDR3 spans 14 amino acids. CDR3 amino acids: CASGLGVDTGELFF. The CDR3 DNA sequence: TGTGCTAGTGGTTTGGGGGTGGACACCGGGGAGCTGTTTTTT.

The V call is TRBV5-1, the J call TRBJ2-2; 9 bases are a match to TRBD1. The CDR3 length is 16 residues. The J segment lost 2 bases and the V segment lost 4 bases, leaving 6 bases of the junction unmatched. CDR1 SGHRS and CDR2 YFSETQ come from the germline V gene. CDR3 sequence: CASSEQGAYNTGELFF. DNA for the CDR3: TGCGCCAGCAGCGAACAGGGGGCTTATAACACCGGGGAGCTGTTTTTT.

The genes are TRBV7-2 and TRBJ1-3; D uncertain. V was clipped by 5 bases and J by 0 bases, with 8 bases between them. The germline CDR1 and CDR2 sequences are SGHTA and FQGNSA. The CDR3 runs to 14 residues. The CDR3: CASSQTSSGNTIYF. The CDR3 DNA follows: TGTGCCAGCAGCCAGACAAGCTCTGGAAACACCATATATTTT.

The chain combines TRBV6-1 with TRBJ2-6, with D possibly matching TRBD1 (6 bases). This CDR3 is built from 17 residues. Germline-derived CDR1 and CDR2 are MNHNS and SASEGT. The V end was cut by 2 bases, the J end by 2 bases, with 13 bases between. The CDR3 sequence is CASSELYRAAGANVLTF. The CDR3 DNA reads as TGTGCCAGCAGTGAATTATACAGGGCGGCTGGGGCCAACGTCCTGACTTTC.

V and J are TRBV19 and TRBJ2-6; D not resolved. The V gene lost 4 bases and the J gene lost 1 base, with 17 bases spanning the gap. CDR3 length equals 18 residues. The germline gives CDR1 LNHDA, CDR2 SQIVND (reference sequence). CDR3 in amino acids: CASSTHLTAPSGANVLTF. The CDR3 coding sequence is TGTGCCAGTAGTACCCACCTGACCGCCCCGTCTGGGGCCAACGTCCTGACTTTC.

V usage is TRBV10-1 and J usage is TRBJ2-2, with TRBD1 matching 8 bases. With V trimmed by 5 bases and J by 3 bases, 2 bases remained unmatched. The germline gives CDR1 WNHNN, CDR2 SYGVQD (reference sequence). This CDR3 has 14 amino acids. CDR3 sequence: CASSSGGDTGELFF. In DNA, the CDR3 is TGCGCCAGCAGTTCAGGGGGCGACACCGGGGAGCTGTTTTTT.

The chain employs TRBV2 and TRBJ2-5, with 8 bases matching TRBD2. The closer fit of TRBJ2-7 to the DNA end suggests the J call may be wrong. Germline values: CDR1 SNHLY, CDR2 FYNNEI. The CDR3 is 15 residues long. In DNA, the CDR3 is TGTGCCAGCAGCCCGAGGACTAGCTCCCTCCTCGAGCAGTACTTC. The encoded protein is CASSPRTSSLLEQYF.

This clone was observed once. The chain uses TRBV5-8 and TRBJ1-5; D unresolved. Germline CDR1 SGHTS, CDR2 YDEGEE. The CDR3 extends over 13 amino acids. Trimming pared 0 bases from V and 0 bases from J, leaving 1 base between. CDR3 residues: CASSLDSNQPQHF. The CDR3 DNA reads as TGTGCCAGCAGCTTGGATAGCAATCAGCCCCAGCATTTT.